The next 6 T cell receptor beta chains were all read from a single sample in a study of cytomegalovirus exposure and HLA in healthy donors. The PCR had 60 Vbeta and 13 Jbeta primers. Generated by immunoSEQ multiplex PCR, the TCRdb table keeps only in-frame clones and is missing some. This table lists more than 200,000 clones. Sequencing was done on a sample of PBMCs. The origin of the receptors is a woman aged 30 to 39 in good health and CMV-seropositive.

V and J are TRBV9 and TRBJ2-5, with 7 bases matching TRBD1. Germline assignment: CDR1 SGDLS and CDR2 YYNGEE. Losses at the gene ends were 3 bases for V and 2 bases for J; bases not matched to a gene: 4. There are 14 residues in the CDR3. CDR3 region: CASSARQGQETQYF. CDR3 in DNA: TGTGCCAGCAGCGCGCGACAGGGACAAGAGACCCAGTACTTC.

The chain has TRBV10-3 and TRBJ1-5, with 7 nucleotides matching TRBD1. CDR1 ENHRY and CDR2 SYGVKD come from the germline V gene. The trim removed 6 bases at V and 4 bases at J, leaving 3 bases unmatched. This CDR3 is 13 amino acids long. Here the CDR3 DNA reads TGTGCCATCAGCCGACAGGGAAATCAGCCCCAGCATTTT. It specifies CAISRQGNQPQHF.

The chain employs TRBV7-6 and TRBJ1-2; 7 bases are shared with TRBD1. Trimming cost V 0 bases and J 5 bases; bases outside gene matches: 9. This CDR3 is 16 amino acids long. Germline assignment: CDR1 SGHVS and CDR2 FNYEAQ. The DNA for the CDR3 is TGTGCCAGCAGCTTAGCGCGTGGAGGGGGCATTTATGGCTACACCTTC. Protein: CASSLARGGGIYGYTF.

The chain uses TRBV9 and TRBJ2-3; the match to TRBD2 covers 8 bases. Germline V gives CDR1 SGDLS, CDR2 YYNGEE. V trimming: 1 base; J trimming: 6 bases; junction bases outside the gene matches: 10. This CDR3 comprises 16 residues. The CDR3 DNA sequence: TGTGCCAGCAGCGTAACACTAGCGGCCCTAGGCGATACGCAGTATTTT. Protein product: CASSVTLAALGDTQYF.

CDR3 in amino acids: CASIKTTGNTEAFF. The CDR3 DNA reads as TGTGCCAGTATCAAGACGACAGGGAACACTGAAGCTTTCTTT. This sequence joins TRBV19 and TRBJ1-1, with a weak D call TRBD1 (6 bases). Germline V gene sequence: CDR1 LNHDA, CDR2 SQIVND (reference sequence). This CDR3 is built from 14 residues. V was cut by 7 bases and J by 1 base, with 13 bases left in between.

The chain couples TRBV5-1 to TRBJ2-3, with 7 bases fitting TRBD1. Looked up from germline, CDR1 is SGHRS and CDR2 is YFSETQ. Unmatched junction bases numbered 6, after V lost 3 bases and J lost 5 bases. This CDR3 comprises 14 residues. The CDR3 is CASSSGTVEDTQYF. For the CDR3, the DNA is TGCGCCAGCAGCTCCGGGACAGTAGAAGATACGCAGTATTTT.